The subject of this entry is one T cell receptor beta chain. In the original analysis: Estimated nucleated cell counts came from reference gene primer amplification. The assay was immunoSEQ multiplex PCR, and TCRdb's table has in-frame clones only and misses some. That table is the source of V, J and clone size, and D and trimming were worked out from the DNA. The sample consists of about 160,000 clones, around 80% of them appearing once. These data belong to a study of blood T cell repertoires in COVID-19. At the level of the study: Acute-phase and convalescent COVID-19 samples originated in the United States, Italy and Spain.

CDR1 is SGHRS, CDR2 YFSETQ, per germline. The trim removed 0 bases at V and 3 bases at J, leaving 3 bases unmatched. This CDR3 region has 16 residues. This TCR came from a woman at least 80 years old with acute or convalescent COVID-19. The sample consisted of peripheral blood. The chain recombines TRBV5-1 with TRBJ2-7, with 13 bases that match TRBD2. In nucleotides, the CDR3 is TGCGCCAGCAGCTTGGGGGGACTAGCGGGACTCTACGAGCAGTACTTC. Protein sequence: CASSLGGLAGLYEQYF.